This TCR beta chain was captured by sequencing in a study of OX40 agonist ivuxolimab in advanced cancers. Across the whole study: Antecedent anti-PD-1, anti-PD-L1 or anti-CTLA-4 therapy was permissible, with 30% to 50% having received some.

Peripheral blood came from all dose cohorts at three timepoints. The germline gives CDR1 SGHAT, CDR2 FQNNGV. The length of the CDR3 is 13 residues. The trim removed 5 bases at V and 7 bases at J, leaving 3 bases unmatched. Whole-study results and caveats: Which antigen the expanded peripheral T cells recognized is unknown.

Here immunoSEQ multiplex PCR was the method, and the copy in TCRdb shows in-frame clones only, minus some. Found here are more than 100,000 clones, 90% of them singletons; the top ten hold approximately 1%. A remark on this clone: Its target is not known.

This TCR was sampled from an adult with an advanced solid tumor such as melanoma, head and neck, liver or kidney cancer. Here the sequenced sample was CD4+ or CD8+ T cells sorted from blood, taken in a trial of the OX40 agonist ivuxolimab. The gene calls are TRBV11-2 and TRBJ1-1, with TRBD1 matching 11 bases. This chain's CDR3 is CASSAGQGVEAFF. Written as DNA, the CDR3 is TGTGCCAGCAGCGCGGGACAGGGGGTTGAAGCTTTCTTT.